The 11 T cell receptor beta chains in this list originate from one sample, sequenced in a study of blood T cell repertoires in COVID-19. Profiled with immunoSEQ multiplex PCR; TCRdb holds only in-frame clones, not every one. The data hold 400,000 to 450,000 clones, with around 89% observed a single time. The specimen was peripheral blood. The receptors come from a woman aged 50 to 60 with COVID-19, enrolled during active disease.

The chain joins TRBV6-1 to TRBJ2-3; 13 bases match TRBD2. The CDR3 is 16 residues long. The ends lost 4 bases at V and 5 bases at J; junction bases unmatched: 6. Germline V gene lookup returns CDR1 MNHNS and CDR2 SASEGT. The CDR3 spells CASSARTSGGGDTQYF. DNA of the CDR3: TGTGCCAGCAGTGCTAGGACTAGCGGGGGCGGAGATACGCAGTATTTT.

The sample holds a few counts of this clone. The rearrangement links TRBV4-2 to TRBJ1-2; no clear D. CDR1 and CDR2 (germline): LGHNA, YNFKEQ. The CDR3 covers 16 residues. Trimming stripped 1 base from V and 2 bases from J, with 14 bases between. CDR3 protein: CASSQAFNSRNYGYTF. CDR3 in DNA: TGTGCCAGCAGCCAAGCTTTCAACAGCCGAAACTATGGCTACACCTTC.

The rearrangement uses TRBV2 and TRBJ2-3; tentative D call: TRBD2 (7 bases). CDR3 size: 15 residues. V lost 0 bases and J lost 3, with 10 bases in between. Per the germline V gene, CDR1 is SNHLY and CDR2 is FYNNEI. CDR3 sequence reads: CASSEARGGTDTQYF. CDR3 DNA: TGTGCCAGCAGTGAAGCAAGGGGGGGGACAGATACGCAGTATTTT.

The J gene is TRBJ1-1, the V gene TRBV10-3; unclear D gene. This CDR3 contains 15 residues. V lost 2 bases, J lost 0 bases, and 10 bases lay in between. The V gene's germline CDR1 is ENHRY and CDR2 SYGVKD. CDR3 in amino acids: CAISENPGMNTEAFF. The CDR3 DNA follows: TGTGCCATCAGTGAGAATCCAGGAATGAACACTGAAGCTTTCTTT.

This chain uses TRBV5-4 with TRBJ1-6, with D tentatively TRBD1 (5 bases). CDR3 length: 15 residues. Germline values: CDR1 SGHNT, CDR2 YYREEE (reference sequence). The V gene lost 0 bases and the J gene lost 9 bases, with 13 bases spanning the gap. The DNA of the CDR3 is TGTGCCAGCAGCTTGGCCGGAGGGGAGTTTTCACCCCTCCACTTT. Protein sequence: CASSLAGGEFSPLHF.

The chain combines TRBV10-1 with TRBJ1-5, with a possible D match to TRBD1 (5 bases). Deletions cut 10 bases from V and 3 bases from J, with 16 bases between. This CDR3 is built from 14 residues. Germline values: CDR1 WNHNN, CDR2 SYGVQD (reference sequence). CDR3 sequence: CATGGRRANQPQHF. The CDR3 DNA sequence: TGCGCCACCGGAGGGCGCAGGGCCAATCAGCCCCAGCATTTT.

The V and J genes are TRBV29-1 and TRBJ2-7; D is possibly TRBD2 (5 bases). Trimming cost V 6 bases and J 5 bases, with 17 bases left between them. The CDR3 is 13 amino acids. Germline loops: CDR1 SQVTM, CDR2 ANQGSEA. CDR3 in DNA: TGCAGCGTGCGGTCGGGGAACTGGGACGAGCAGTACTTC. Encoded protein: CSVRSGNWDEQYF.

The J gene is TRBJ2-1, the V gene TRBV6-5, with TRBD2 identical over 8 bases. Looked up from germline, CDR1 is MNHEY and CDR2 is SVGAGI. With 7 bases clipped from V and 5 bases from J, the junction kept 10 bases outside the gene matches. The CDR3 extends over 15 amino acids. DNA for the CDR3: TGTGCCAGCATCCCGGGACTAGTTGGTAACAATGAGCAGTTCTTC. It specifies CASIPGLVGNNEQFF.

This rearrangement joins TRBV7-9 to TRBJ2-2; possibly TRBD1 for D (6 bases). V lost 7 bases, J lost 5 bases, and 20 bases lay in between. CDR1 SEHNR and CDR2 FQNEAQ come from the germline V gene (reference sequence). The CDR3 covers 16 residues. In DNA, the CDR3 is TGTGCCAGCACCATCACCGGGACACCATCAACCGGGGAGCTGTTTTTT. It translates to CASTITGTPSTGELFF.

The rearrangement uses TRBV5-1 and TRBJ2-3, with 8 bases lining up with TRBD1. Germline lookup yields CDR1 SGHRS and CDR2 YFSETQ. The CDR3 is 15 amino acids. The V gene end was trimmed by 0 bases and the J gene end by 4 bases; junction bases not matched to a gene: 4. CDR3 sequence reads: CASSLEQGDSDTQYF. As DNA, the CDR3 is TGCGCCAGCAGCTTGGAACAGGGGGATTCAGATACGCAGTATTTT.

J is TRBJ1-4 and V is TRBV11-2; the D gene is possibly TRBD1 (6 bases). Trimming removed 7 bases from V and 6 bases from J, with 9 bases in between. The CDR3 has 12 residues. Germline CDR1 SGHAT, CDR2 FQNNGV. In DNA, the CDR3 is TGTGCCAGCAACCACAGGGATGAAAAACTGTTTTTT. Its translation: CASNHRDEKLFF.